This T cell receptor beta chain was recorded in a study of blood T cell repertoires in COVID-19. Study overall: Sites across the United States, Italy and Spain contributed samples from acute and convalescent COVID-19.

During active infection, Seattle patients enrolled and were then monitored through disease. Original analysis: Amplification of reference gene primers was used by the study to estimate nucleated cell counts. The protocol was immunoSEQ multiplex PCR, while the TCRdb copy is restricted to in-frame clones and leaves out a portion. The D gene and trimming were derived from the DNA, and the V and J assignments and clone size from that table. Among approximately 300,000 clones, about nine tenths were seen once, and the ten largest hold 6.8%. This TCR came from a woman in her 30s with COVID-19, enrolled during active disease. The sequenced sample was peripheral blood.

CDR3 sequence: CASSYGQTQYF. The CDR3 region has the DNA TGTGCCAGCAGTTACGGCCAGACGCAGTATTTT. The V and J genes are TRBV6-2 or TRBV6-3 and TRBJ2-3; D uncertain. Trimming removed 2 bases from V and 9 bases from J, with 6 bases in between. Germline CDR1 and CDR2: MNHEY and SVGEGT. This CDR3 is 11 amino acids long.